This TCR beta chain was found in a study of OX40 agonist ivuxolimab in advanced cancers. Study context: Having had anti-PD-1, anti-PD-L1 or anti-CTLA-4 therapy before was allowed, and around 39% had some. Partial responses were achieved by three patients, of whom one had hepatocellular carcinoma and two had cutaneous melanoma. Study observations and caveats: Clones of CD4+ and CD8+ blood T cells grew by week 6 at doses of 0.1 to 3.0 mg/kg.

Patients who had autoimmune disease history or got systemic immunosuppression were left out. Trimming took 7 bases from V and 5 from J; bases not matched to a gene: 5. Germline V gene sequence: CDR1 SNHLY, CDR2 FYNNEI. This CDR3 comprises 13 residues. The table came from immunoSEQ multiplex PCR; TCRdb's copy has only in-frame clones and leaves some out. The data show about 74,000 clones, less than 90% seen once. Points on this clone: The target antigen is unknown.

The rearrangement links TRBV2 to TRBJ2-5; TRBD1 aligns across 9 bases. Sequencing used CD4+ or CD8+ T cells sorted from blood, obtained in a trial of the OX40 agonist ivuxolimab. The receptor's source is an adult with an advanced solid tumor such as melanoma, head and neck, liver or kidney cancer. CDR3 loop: CASTPDRGETQYF. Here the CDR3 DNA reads TGTGCCAGCACTCCGGACAGGGGCGAGACCCAGTACTTC.